The entry that follows covers one T cell receptor (beta chain) sequence. TCRdb keeps only in-frame clones here, not all; method: immunoSEQ multiplex PCR. The sample lists about 120,000 clones; roughly 85% were seen once. The sample is drawn from a study of blood T cell repertoires in COVID-19. Deletions cut 7 bases from V and 5 bases from J, with 14 bases between. Germline V gene lookup returns CDR1 SGHVS and CDR2 FQNEAQ. This CDR3 spans 13 amino acids. This receptor was identified in a man in his forties with acute or convalescent COVID-19. Sequencing was performed on peripheral blood. The chain combines TRBV7-8 with TRBJ2-5; tentatively, D is TRBD2 (5 bases). Here the CDR3 reads CASIPGGLETQYF. The CDR3 nucleotides read TGTGCCAGCATCCCCGGCGGACTGGAGACCCAGTACTTC.